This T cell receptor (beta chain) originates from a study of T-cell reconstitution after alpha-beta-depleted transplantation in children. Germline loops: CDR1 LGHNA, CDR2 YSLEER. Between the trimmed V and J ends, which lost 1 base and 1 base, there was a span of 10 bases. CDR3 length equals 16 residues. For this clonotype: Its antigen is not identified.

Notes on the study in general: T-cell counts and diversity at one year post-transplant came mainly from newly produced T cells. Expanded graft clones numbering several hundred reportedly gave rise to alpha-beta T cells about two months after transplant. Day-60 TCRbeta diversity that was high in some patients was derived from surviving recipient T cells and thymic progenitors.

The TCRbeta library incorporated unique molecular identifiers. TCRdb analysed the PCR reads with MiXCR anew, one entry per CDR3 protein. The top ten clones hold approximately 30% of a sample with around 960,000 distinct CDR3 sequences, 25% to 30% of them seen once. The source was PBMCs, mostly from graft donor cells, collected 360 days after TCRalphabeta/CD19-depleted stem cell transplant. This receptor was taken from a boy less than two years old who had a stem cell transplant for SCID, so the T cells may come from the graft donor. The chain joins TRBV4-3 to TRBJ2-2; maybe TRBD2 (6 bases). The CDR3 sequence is CASSQGSGRNTGELFF. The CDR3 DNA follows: TGCGCCAGCAGCCAAGGTAGCGGAAGGAACACCGGGGAGCTGTTTTTT.